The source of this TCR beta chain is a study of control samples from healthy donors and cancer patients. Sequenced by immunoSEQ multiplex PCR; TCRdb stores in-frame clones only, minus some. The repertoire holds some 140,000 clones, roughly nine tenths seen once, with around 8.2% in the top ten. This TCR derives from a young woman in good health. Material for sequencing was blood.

CDR3 DNA sequence: TGTGCCAGCAGTTTAGTCTATAATCAGCCCCAGCATTTT. Translating it yields CASSLVYNQPQHF. The rearrangement links TRBV27 to TRBJ1-5; D not certain. Trimming pared 2 bases from V and 4 bases from J, leaving 6 bases between. This CDR3 contains 13 residues. CDR1 is MNHEY, CDR2 SMNVEV, per germline (reference sequence).